The present T cell receptor (beta chain) was sequenced within a study of CD8+CD57+ T cells in acquired aplastic anemia. For the study at large: The sorted CD4+ and CD8+ cells yielded an average around 3.2 ug of DNA. Overall study findings and caveats: Patients and controls shared 25 to 30 CD8+ CDR3 sequences, which appeared highly expressed in patients and within their immunodominant clones.

Investigators profiled TCR beta VDJ and CDR3 from genomic DNA template. Each CDR3 protein gets one entry after TCRdb re-called the reads with MiXCR. This sample has roughly 98,000 distinct CDR3 sequences; roughly two thirds occur once, and the top ten carry 50% to 70%. Losses at the gene ends were 4 bases for V and 6 bases for J; bases not matched to a gene: 3. From germline, CDR1 is SGDLS and CDR2 YYNGEE. The CDR3 runs to 12 residues. Details on this clonotype: What it binds is not known.

Flow cytometry had shown expanded CD8+CD57+ cells in the patients chosen for sequencing. Each patient carried a diagnosis of severe acquired aplastic anemia. Untreated patients provided the blood samples, with no therapy given before sampling. The rearrangement uses TRBV9 and TRBJ2-7, with TRBD1 matching over 8 bases. The clonotype comes from a human donor with aplastic anemia. The specimen sequenced was sorted CD4+, CD8+, or CD8+CD57+ T cells (not recorded which) from PBMCs. As DNA, the CDR3 is TGTGCCAGCAGCCTTACAGGGGGCGAGCAGTACTTC. Translating gives CASSLTGGEQYF.